What follows describes a single TCR beta chain. The same CDR3 arises from other DNA sequences in this sample as well. This sample stems from a study of blood T cell repertoires in COVID-19. Study overall: Acute-phase and convalescent COVID-19 samples originated in the United States, Italy and Spain. Sample material is recorded as cDNA or gDNA derived from T cells, B-cell-depleted T cells, or PBMCs.

Germline CDR1 is MRHNA and CDR2 is SNTAGT. The CDR3 length is 14 residues. V gave up 2 bases and J gave up 1 base, with 7 bases separating them. In the authors' methods: Estimates of nucleated cell counts were drawn from the amplification of reference gene primers. Using immunoSEQ multiplex PCR, the repertoire was profiled, and TCRdb retains in-frame clones only, with some absent. That table gives V, J and clone size, and the DNA gave D and trimming. The sample comprises roughly 97,000 clones, approximately 91% of which are singletons, and 5% to 6.5% rests with the top ten. The sample taken for sequencing was peripheral blood. The chain couples TRBV6-4 to TRBJ2-3; D ambiguous. The source is a human donor in a cohort sampled during active COVID-19. CDR3 coding DNA: TGTGCCAGCAGTGACGGTGGAGGCACAGATACGCAGTATTTT. Residues: CASSDGGGTDTQYF.